Sequencing of this T cell receptor beta chain was carried out in a study of blood T cell repertoires in COVID-19 (dated by TCRdb to 2020 to 2022). Looking at the study overall: Collaborator samples came from the United States, Italy and Spain and covered acute and convalescent phases of COVID-19. The material from the prospective study consisted of cDNA or gDNA derived from T cells, B-cell-depleted T cells, or PBMCs. Subjects who had been exposed to COVID-19, were actively infected with it, or had recovered from it provided the deeply sampled blood TCRbeta repertoires that made up the dataset. The repertoires were released in a freely available public database intended as a resource for research on the immune response to SARS-CoV-2. Samples came from the ongoing ImmuneRACE study (first 160 participants) plus 1,254 subjects from 6 global collaborators. The sample metadata nearly always contained a de-identified subject ID, COVID-19 status, age in years and sex. HLA class I and class II types, where available, came from metadata supplied by the sample provider rather than from assay-based typing. Summary of the overall study and its limitations: The quantity of clinical and demographic metadata differed by source and by participant and was supplied without curation.

To note about this clone: Its antigen is unknown. The sample holds no much larger clone one base away, and base qualities are not on file.

V is pared back by 3 bases and J by 4 bases, with 9 bases lying between the germline termini. Counted from cysteine to phenylalanine, this CDR3 has 13 amino acids. Only the CDR3 portion is preserved as DNA: 39 bases, with reading frame beginning at the first base. TCRbeta CDR3 regions were amplified from genomic DNA by means of the immunoSEQ Assay, a bias-controlled multiplex PCR. Under the source paper's analysis protocol: The number of nucleated cells in each sample was estimated from the amplification of reference gene primers within the assay. To quantify the absolute abundance of each unique TCRbeta CDR3 rearrangement, sequence reads were collapsed and filtered. Productive Simpson clonality was computed per sample as the square root of Simpson's diversity index over productive rearrangements. Held by TCRdb, this immuneACCESS table contains in-frame sequences only and omits some clones. Under half of the omission traces to an unresolved V gene where checked; the cause of the rest is unknown. V, J and clone size are those of that table, while D and trimming were read from the DNA. Within this sample are a few hundred thousand clones, with approximately 86% of them counted one time only. The ten largest account for roughly 6.6% of the sample.

One collaborating source in Seattle enrolled patients during active infection and followed them longitudinally through the course of disease. Collaborating institutions collected whole blood in K2EDTA tubes following their own protocols. Collaborator samples were shipped for TCRbeta analysis as frozen whole blood, isolated PBMCs, or DNA extracted from either sample type. The receptor was isolated from an older woman with COVID-19, enrolled during active disease. Specimen: peripheral blood. The chain is encoded by TRBV12-3 or TRBV12-4 joined to TRBJ1-2, and possibly TRBD1, on 6 matching bases. The nucleotide sequence reads TGTGCCAGCAGTTTTAGGGGGACCTATGGCTACACCTTC. Translation gives CASSFRGTYGYTF.